These 15 T cell receptor beta chains were sequenced from one sample in a study of cytomegalovirus exposure and HLA in healthy donors. The PCR employed 60 Vbeta primers together with 13 Jbeta primers. TCRdb's table, derived via immunoSEQ multiplex PCR, lists solely in-frame clones and lacks some. The data hold fewer than 350,000 clones, with roughly 90% observed a single time. Sequenced input: PBMCs. The receptors were sampled from a woman between 18 and 29 years old in good health and CMV-seronegative.

J is TRBJ1-2 and V is TRBV6-6; a possible D gene is TRBD1 (5 bases). Trimming removed 6 bases from V and 0 bases from J, with 14 bases in between. The CDR3 contains 15 residues. The germline V gene has CDR1 MNHNY and CDR2 SVGAGI (reference sequence). The CDR3 reads CASSRDREPNYGYTF. Written as DNA, the CDR3 is TGTGCCAGCAGCCGCGACAGAGAACCTAACTATGGCTACACCTTC.

As regards this clone: Germline is not matched at one junction end, which may reflect a read error. Other nucleotide sequences in the sample specify the same CDR3. The gene calls are TRBV5-1 and TRBJ1-1; D is uncertain. The CDR3 length is 13 residues. CDR1 SGHRS and CDR2 YFSETQ come from the germline V gene. The chain's CDR3 is CASSPAGNTEAFF. In DNA, the CDR3 is TGCGCCAGCAGTCCCGCGGGGAACACTGAGGCTTTCTTT.

This chain uses TRBV9 with TRBJ2-7, with TRBD1 identical over 8 bases. This CDR3 is built from 16 residues. Trimming cost V 4 bases and J 4 bases; bases outside gene matches: 13. Per germline, CDR1 SGDLS and CDR2 YYNGEE. CDR3 sequence: CASSTPVGTGSYEQYF. CDR3 DNA: TGTGCCAGCAGCACTCCTGTTGGGACAGGCTCTTACGAGCAGTACTTC.

This sequence joins TRBV11-2 and TRBJ2-1; the match to TRBD2 covers 8 bases. Germline CDR1 reads SGHAT; CDR2 reads FQNNGV. After removal of 2 bases from V and 11 bases from J, the junction contained 11 bases not matched to a gene. CDR3 length: 15 amino acids. The DNA for the CDR3 is TGTGCCAGCAGCTTACAAGCGGGGGCCCACACAAAGCAGTTCTTC. It is translated as CASSLQAGAHTKQFF. The whole variable domain, filled in from reference TRBV11-2 and TRBJ2-1, reads EAGVAQSPRYKIIEKRQSVAFWCNPISGHATLYWYQQILGQGPKLLIQFQNNGVVDDSQLPKDRFSAERLKGVDSTLKIQPAKLEDSAVYLCASSLQAGAHTKQFFGPGTRLTVL.

This chain links TRBV7-2 with TRBJ2-2; D is unclear. Germline V gene lookup returns CDR1 SGHTA and CDR2 FQGNSA. With 1 base removed from V and 3 bases from J, the gap between germline ends came to 21 bases. This CDR3 has 19 residues. The CDR3 sequence: CASSLVSNSFNQHTGELFF. The CDR3 bases are TGTGCCAGCAGCTTAGTTTCCAACAGCTTCAACCAACACACCGGGGAGCTGTTTTTT.

The chain joins TRBV5-1 to TRBJ1-1; D not resolved. V lost 3 bases and J 3 bases, leaving 9 bases between the germline ends. The length of the CDR3 is 13 residues. Looked up from germline, CDR1 is SGHRS and CDR2 is YFSETQ. This chain's CDR3 is CASSWLGYTEAFF. Written as DNA, the CDR3 is TGCGCCAGCAGCTGGCTCGGGTACACTGAAGCTTTCTTT.

The rearrangement uses TRBV19 and TRBJ2-1; 8 positions match TRBD1. Trimming removed 9 bases from V and 6 bases from J; junction bases left unmatched: 10. Germline V lookup: CDR1 LNHDA, CDR2 SQIVND (reference sequence). This CDR3 contains 14 residues. Here the CDR3 DNA reads TGTGCCAGCAAAACAGGACAGGGTGCCAATGAGCAGTTCTTC. It translates to CASKTGQGANEQFF.

This CDR3 is CASSLSGITSTDTQYF. CDR3 sequence (DNA): TGCGCCAGCAGCTTATCAGGGATTACTAGCACAGATACGCAGTATTTT. The rearrangement joins TRBV5-1 to TRBJ2-3, with a possible D match to TRBD1 (5 bases). This CDR3 has 16 residues. The ends were cut back, 2 bases at V and 0 bases at J, with 13 bases in the middle. The germline V gene encodes CDR1 SGHRS and CDR2 YFSETQ.

The J gene is TRBJ1-1, the V gene TRBV7-9; the match to TRBD1 covers 7 bases. With V trimmed by 6 bases and J by 5 bases, 12 bases remained unmatched. Germline CDR1 SEHNR, CDR2 FQNEAQ (reference sequence). CDR3 length: 15 residues. DNA of the CDR3: TGTGCCAGCAGTCCCCCCGACAGGGAAGGAACTGAAGCTTTCTTT. This translates into CASSPPDREGTEAFF.

The gene calls are TRBV5-1 and TRBJ2-1; D is undetermined. The CDR3 loop spans 13 amino acids. CDR1 and CDR2 from the germline V gene are SGHRS and YFSETQ. The germline V and J ends were trimmed by 4 bases and 6 bases, with 11 bases remaining between them. In nucleotides, the CDR3 is TGCGCCAGCAGCGCATCCTACGGCAATGAGCAGTTCTTC. This codes for CASSASYGNEQFF.

This clone was observed a single time. The CDR3 is CASSEYSGQETQYF. CDR3 coding DNA: TGTGCCAGCAGTGAATATAGCGGGCAAGAGACCCAGTACTTC. V gene TRBV6-1 combines with J gene TRBJ2-5; the match to TRBD2 covers 7 bases. The ends lost 2 bases at V and 2 bases at J; junction bases unmatched: 2. This CDR3 comprises 14 residues. Per the germline V gene, CDR1 is MNHNS and CDR2 is SASEGT.

A few counts support this clone. This chain uses TRBV6-1 with TRBJ1-5; possibly TRBD1 for D (5 bases). Per germline, CDR1 MNHNS and CDR2 SASEGT. The CDR3 spans 15 residues. Trimming took off 3 bases at V and 6 bases at J, with 15 bases between the two ends. CDR3 in DNA: TGTGCCAGCAGTGACATTCCAGGGTTGGCTCAGCCCCAGCATTTT. Protein: CASSDIPGLAQPQHF.

The rearrangement links TRBV2 to TRBJ2-7; TRBD1 matches 8 bases. V shed 3 bases and J 7 bases; nucleotides not matched to a gene: 11. Germline V gene data show CDR1 as SNHLY and CDR2 as FYNNEI. The CDR3 consists of 15 residues. CDR3 bases: TGTGCCAGCAGTGACCCCGTTGGACAGGGAGAAGAGCAGTACTTC. Encoded protein: CASSDPVGQGEEQYF. Combining the CDR3 with reference TRBV2 and TRBJ2-7 gives the whole variable domain EPEVTQTPSHQVTQMGQEVILRCVPISNHLYFYWYRQILGQKVEFLVSFYNNEISEKSEIFDDQFSVERPDGSNFTLKIRSTKLEDSAMYFCASSDPVGQGEEQYFGPGTRLTVT.

This clone was detected only a few times. The chain is built from TRBV19 and TRBJ1-4; D may be TRBD1 (6 bases). Per the germline V gene, CDR1 is LNHDA and CDR2 is SQIVND (reference sequence). The CDR3 extends over 15 amino acids. V dropped 0 bases and J dropped 8 bases, with 13 bases sitting between them. The CDR3 loop is CASSIDSGAGEKLFF. The CDR3, as DNA: TGTGCCAGTAGTATAGATTCAGGGGCAGGGGAAAAACTGTTTTTT.

The chain couples TRBV2 to TRBJ1-5; no definite D call. The germline V and J ends were trimmed by 6 bases and 4 bases, with 10 bases remaining between them. Germline V gene data show CDR1 as SNHLY and CDR2 as FYNNEI. There are 13 residues in the CDR3. CDR3 nucleotide sequence: TGTGCCAGCAGGGAGGGCCAAAATCAGCCCCAGCATTTT. This gives the protein CASREGQNQPQHF.